This T cell receptor (beta chain) derives from a study of sequential checkpoint blockade in melanoma. Study in general: First-line arms were nivolumab then ipilimumab, or the reverse, randomized 1:1.

Described treatment: randomized to nivolumab then ipilimumab (arm A) or the reverse (arm B). DNA-damaging chemotherapy had not been given to any patient beforehand. PBMC sorting kept live CD3+CD8+ cells without CD19 or CD56. This table comes from immunoSEQ multiplex PCR, and its TCRdb copy is limited to in-frame clones, with some not included. The sample includes about 20,000 clones, roughly 82% seen only once; the top ten take 51%. The germline V gene has CDR1 SGDLS and CDR2 YYNGEE. Trimming removed 1 base from V and 0 bases from J, with 10 bases in between. The CDR3 totals 15 residues. The chain couples TRBV9 to TRBJ1-2, with D unresolved. The material was CD8+ T cells sorted from blood (inferred from file names), obtained from a patient given nivolumab and ipilimumab in sequence. The clonotype was recovered from a human donor with melanoma. This CDR3 reads CASSVRDTSNYGYTF. The CDR3 coding sequence is TGTGCCAGCAGCGTACGTGACACTTCTAACTATGGCTACACCTTC. The full variable domain, with the rest looked up from reference TRBV9 and TRBJ1-2, is DSGVTQTPKHLITATGQRVTLRCSPRSGDLSVYWYQQSLDQGLQFLIQYYNGEERAKGNILERFSAQQFPDLHSELNLSSLELGDSALYFCASSVRDTSNYGYTFGSGTRLTVV.